This paragraph reports one T cell receptor beta chain. The record originates from a study of blood T cell repertoires in COVID-19. Sequencing used immunoSEQ multiplex PCR; TCRdb keeps in-frame clones, though not all of them. The table includes 90,000 to 130,000 clones, 87% detected once. V was pared by 3 bases and J by 0 bases, with 7 bases between. The CDR3 spans 14 residues. Per the germline V gene, CDR1 is SGDLS and CDR2 is YYNGEE. This TCR was recovered from a human donor in a cohort sampled during active COVID-19. The chain uses TRBV9 and TRBJ1-5; perhaps TRBD1 as D (5 bases). The sample consisted of peripheral blood. CDR3 nucleotide sequence: TGTGCCAGCAGCGGCAGGGATAGCAATCAGCCCCAGCATTTT. Translating it yields CASSGRDSNQPQHF.